The text below deals with one T cell receptor (beta chain). Its target is unknown. The authors built bulk TCR libraries by previously described methods with listed TCR primers. MiXCR was run by TCRdb on the PCR reads, yielding one entry per CDR3 protein. Seen here are hundreds of thousands of distinct CDR3 sequences, roughly 27% observed once, and the top ten hold about 0.84%. The data belong to a study of molecular identifiers for immune sequencing clone quantification. The CDR3 runs to 13 residues. Trimming removed 6 bases at V and 8 bases at J, with 16 bases between. The study's findings and limits: Investigators reportedly could detect spiked Jurkat TCR RNA from one cell among some 940,000 naive cells. The share of molecules held by clones above 20 RNA copies was over 98% in effector cells and under 1% in naive cells.

This chain uses TRBV12-3 or TRBV12-4 with TRBJ1-1, with a possible D match to TRBD1 (6 bases). This TCR was recovered from a human donor in good health. Some libraries in this study had Jurkat cell RNA spiked in. Sequenced sample: naive CD8+ T cells from blood, with Jurkat cell RNA spiked in. The subset denotes: FACS-sorted CD8+CD4-CCR7+CD45RA+ naive T cells. The CDR3 loop reads CASRRGGIVEAFF. The CDR3 DNA is TGTGCCAGCAGGAGGGGGGGGATCGTCGAAGCTTTCTTT.